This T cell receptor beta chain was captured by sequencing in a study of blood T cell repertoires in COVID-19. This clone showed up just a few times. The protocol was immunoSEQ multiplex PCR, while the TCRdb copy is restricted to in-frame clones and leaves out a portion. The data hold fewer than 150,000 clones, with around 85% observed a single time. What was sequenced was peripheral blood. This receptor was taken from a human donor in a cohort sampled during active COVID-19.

The chain's CDR3 is CASSQRRSNQPQHF. CDR3 DNA sequence: TGTGCCAGCAGCCAACGGCGGAGTAATCAGCCCCAGCATTTT. The chain joins TRBV3-1 (or the pseudogene TRBV3-2) to TRBJ1-5; no definite D call. The germline V gene has CDR1 LGHDT and CDR2 YNNKEL (reference sequence). The CDR3 runs to 14 residues. The V gene lost 2 bases and the J gene lost 4 bases, with 9 bases spanning the gap.